Ten or more counts support the clone carrying this TCR beta chain. Its target is not known. Each single cDNA molecule received a unique molecular identifier. TCRdb re-called the 5' RACE reads through MiXCR, storing one row per CDR3 protein. The sample contains about 100,000 distinct CDR3 sequences, over 10% of which appear only once. The length of the CDR3 is 12 residues. The V gene lost 1 base and the J gene lost 11 bases, with 14 bases spanning the gap. Germline assignment: CDR1 SQVTM and CDR2 ANQGSEA. This sample was taken from a study of early T cells in non-severe SARS-CoV-2 infection. Study-level background: From unsorted whole blood, bulk RNA was sequenced, and the chains remained unpaired. Study-wide points: Anti-spike CD8 responses were favored in VDJdb matching, and private and CD4 specificities were missed.

The V call is TRBV29-1, the J call TRBJ1-2; D not certain. The receptor was isolated from an adult who was a healthcare worker with PCR-confirmed SARS-CoV-2 infection or an uninfected control (not recorded which). Sequenced material: whole blood. The DNA for the CDR3 is TGCAGCGTTGAAGCGGCCCCGGTTCTGTACACCTTC. Protein product: CSVEAAPVLYTF.